The T cell receptor beta chain described here comes from a study of early T cells in non-severe SARS-CoV-2 infection. Background on the study: The sequenced material was bulk RNA from unsorted whole blood, and its chains were unpaired.

Study-level points and caveats: CD4 and private specificities were missed by VDJdb matching, which favored anti-spike CD8 responses.

A note on this clonotype: The target antigen is unknown.

cDNA molecules, individually, were tagged with unique molecular identifiers. TCRdb reprocessed the 5' RACE reads with MiXCR, giving one entry per CDR3 protein. The sample shows 68,000 or so distinct CDR3 sequences, 10% to 15% of them seen only once. J was trimmed by 0 bases and V by 7 bases; bases with no gene match: 5. The CDR3 totals 14 residues. The sequence was collected from an adult who was a healthcare worker with PCR-confirmed SARS-CoV-2 infection or an uninfected control (not recorded which). The chain couples TRBV12-3 or TRBV12-4 to TRBJ1-1; 7 nucleotides align to TRBD1. The sample comprised whole blood. CDR3 amino acids: CASTRQGLNTEAFF. The CDR3 bases are TGTGCCAGCACCCGACAGGGATTGAACACTGAAGCTTTCTTT.